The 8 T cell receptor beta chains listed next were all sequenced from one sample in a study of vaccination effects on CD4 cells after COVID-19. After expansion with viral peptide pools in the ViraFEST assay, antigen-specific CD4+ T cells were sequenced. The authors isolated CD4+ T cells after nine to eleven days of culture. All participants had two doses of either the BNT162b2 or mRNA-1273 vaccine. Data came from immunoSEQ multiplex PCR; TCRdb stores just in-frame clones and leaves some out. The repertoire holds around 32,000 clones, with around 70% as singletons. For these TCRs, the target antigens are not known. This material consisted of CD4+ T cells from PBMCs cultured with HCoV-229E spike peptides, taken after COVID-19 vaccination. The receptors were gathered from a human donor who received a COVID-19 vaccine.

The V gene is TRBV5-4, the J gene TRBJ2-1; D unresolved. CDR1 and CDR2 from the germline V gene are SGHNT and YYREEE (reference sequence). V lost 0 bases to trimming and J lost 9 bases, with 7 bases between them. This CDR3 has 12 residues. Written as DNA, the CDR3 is TGTGCCAGCAGCTTGGACGTAGCTGAGCAGTTCTTC. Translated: CASSLDVAEQFF.

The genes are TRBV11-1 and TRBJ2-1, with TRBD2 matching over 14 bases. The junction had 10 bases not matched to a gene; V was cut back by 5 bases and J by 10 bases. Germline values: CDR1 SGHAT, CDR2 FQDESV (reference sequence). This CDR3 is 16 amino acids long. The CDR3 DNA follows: TGTGCCAGCAGCCCGGGACTAGCGGGAGCTAGGGCGGAGCAGTTCTTC. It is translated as CASSPGLAGARAEQFF.

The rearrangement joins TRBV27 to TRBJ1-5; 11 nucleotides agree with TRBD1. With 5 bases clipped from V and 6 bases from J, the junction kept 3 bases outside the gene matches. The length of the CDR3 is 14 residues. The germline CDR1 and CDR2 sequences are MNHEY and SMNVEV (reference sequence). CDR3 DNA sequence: TGTGCCAGCAGTGCTGGGACAGGGGGTCAGCCCCAGCATTTT. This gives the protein CASSAGTGGQPQHF.

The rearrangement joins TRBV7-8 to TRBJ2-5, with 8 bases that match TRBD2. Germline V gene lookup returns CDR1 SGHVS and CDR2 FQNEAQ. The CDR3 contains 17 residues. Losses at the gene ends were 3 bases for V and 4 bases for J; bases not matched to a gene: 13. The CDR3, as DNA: TGTGCCAGCAGCTTCTCGGCGGGGGGATTTATTACAGAGACCCAGTACTTC. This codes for CASSFSAGGFITETQYF. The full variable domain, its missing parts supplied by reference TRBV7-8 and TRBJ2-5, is GAGVSQSPRYKVAKRGQDVALRCDPISGHVSLFWYQQALGQGPEFLTYFQNEAQLDKSGLPSDRFFAERPEGSVSTLKIQRTQQEDSAVYLCASSFSAGGFITETQYFGPGTRLLVL.

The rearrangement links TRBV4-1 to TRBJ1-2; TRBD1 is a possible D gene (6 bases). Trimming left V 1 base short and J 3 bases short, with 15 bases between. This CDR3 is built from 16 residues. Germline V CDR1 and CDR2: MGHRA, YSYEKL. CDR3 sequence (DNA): TGCGCCAGCAGCCAAGTCCGCAGGGGAAGTCACTATGGCTACACCTTC. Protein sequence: CASSQVRRGSHYGYTF.

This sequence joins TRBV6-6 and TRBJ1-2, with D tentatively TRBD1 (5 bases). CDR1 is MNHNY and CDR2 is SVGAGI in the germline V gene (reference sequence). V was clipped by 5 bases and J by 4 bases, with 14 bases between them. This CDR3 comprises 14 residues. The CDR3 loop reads CASSKAGASYGYTF. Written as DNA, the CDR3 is TGTGCCAGCAGTAAAGCCGGGGCCTCCTATGGCTACACCTTC.

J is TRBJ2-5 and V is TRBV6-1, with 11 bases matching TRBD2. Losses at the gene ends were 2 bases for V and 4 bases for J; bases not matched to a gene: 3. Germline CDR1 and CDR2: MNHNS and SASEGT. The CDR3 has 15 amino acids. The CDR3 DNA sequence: TGTGCCAGCAGTGAATTAGCGGGGGGGCCAGAGACCCAGTACTTC. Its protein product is CASSELAGGPETQYF.

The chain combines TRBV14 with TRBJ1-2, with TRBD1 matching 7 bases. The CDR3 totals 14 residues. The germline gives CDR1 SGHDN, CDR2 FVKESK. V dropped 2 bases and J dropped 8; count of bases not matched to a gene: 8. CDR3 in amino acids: CASSQIQGLRGYTF. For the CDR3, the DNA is TGTGCCAGCAGCCAAATACAGGGGCTGAGGGGCTACACCTTC. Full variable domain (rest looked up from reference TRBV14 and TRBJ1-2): EAGVTQFPSHSVIEKGQTVTLRCDPISGHDNLYWYRRVMGKEIKFLLHFVKESKQDESGMPNNRFLAERTGGTYSTLKVQPAELEDSGVYFCASSQIQGLRGYTFGSGTRLTVV.